These T cell receptor beta chains were read from a single sample in a study of T cell repertoires in cytomegalovirus infection. TCRdb redid the calling of the reads with MiXCR, one entry per CDR3 protein. This table holds some 680,000 distinct CDR3 sequences, about a third found once. Sequencing was done on a sample of PBMCs. These receptors were collected from a human donor in good health (CMV status not recorded). Some clones in this sample may be carry-over from other donors' samples. CDR3s include the opening cysteine and the closing phenylalanine or tryptophan. A D gene is named only where the DNA matches it firmly. The listing skips clone size in some rows; elsewhere it reads once, few, many or a size class.

size: .; J: TRBJ2-7; D: .; V: TRBV20-1; DNA: TGCAGTGCTAGGGGTGACGGCGAGCAGTACTTC; CDR3: CSARGDGEQYF
size: .; J: TRBJ1-5; D: TRBD1; V: TRBV6-6; DNA: TGTGCCAGCAGTTACCGACAGGGAGCTCAGCCCCAGCATTTT; CDR3: CASSYRQGAQPQHF
size: .; J: TRBJ2-3; D: .; V: TRBV7-8; DNA: TGTGCCAGCGGACTCTTGTCAGATACGCAGTATTTT; CDR3: CASGLLSDTQYF
size: .; J: TRBJ2-5; D: .; V: TRBV20-1; DNA: TGCAGTGCCGAGGGTCTGGACAGAGAACAAGAGACCCAGTACTTC; CDR3: CSAEGLDREQETQYF
size: few; J: TRBJ1-4; D: .; V: TRBV20-1; DNA: TGCAGTGCTTTCAGGGGCTTTGGGGAAAAACTGTTTTTT; CDR3: CSAFRGFGEKLFF
size: few; J: TRBJ1-6; D: .; V: TRBV6-1; DNA: TGTGCCAGCAGACCACTCGACGAGGGGAATTCACCCCTCCACTTT; CDR3: CASRPLDEGNSPLHF
size: .; J: TRBJ1-6; D: .; V: TRBV29-1; DNA: TGCAGCGTGGGTCGGGAGGGTTCACCCCTCCACTTT; CDR3: CSVGREGSPLHF
size: .; J: TRBJ1-5; D: .; V: TRBV24-1; DNA: TGTGCCACCAGGGGGGCGGGCAATCAGCCCCAGCATTTT; CDR3: CATRGAGNQPQHF
size: .; J: TRBJ1-3; D: .; V: TRBV28; DNA: TGTGCCAGCAGTGCGGGGGGGGCGCCGAGACTTGGAAACACCCTATATTTT; CDR3: CASSAGGAPRLGNTLYF
size: .; J: TRBJ2-7; D: .; V: TRBV28; DNA: TGTGCCAGCAGTTTAGGGGCGCCCTACGAGCAGTACTTC; CDR3: CASSLGAPYEQYF
size: .; J: TRBJ1-2; D: .; V: TRBV12-3/TRBV12-4; DNA: TGTGCCAGCAGCCAAGAAGACAGGAACTATGGCTACACCTTC; CDR3: CASSQEDRNYGYTF
size: few; J: TRBJ1-1; D: .; V: TRBV6-1; DNA: TGTGCCAGCAGTGAGAATGCGGGAGCTTTCTTT; CDR3: CASSENAGAFF
size: few; J: TRBJ1-2; D: .; V: TRBV9; DNA: TGTGCCAGCAGCGTAGGGGGAGGGTCCGACTATGGCTACACCTTC; CDR3: CASSVGGGSDYGYTF
size: .; J: TRBJ1-1; D: .; V: TRBV7-9; DNA: TGTGCCAGCAGCAGGGGCGACCCTGAAGCTTTCTTT; CDR3: CASSRGDPEAFF
size: .; J: TRBJ1-1; D: .; V: TRBV7-1; DNA: TGTGCCAGCAGCTTCAAGGCTGATGCTTTCTTT; CDR3: CASSFKADAFF
size: few; J: TRBJ1-2; D: TRBD1; V: TRBV27; DNA: TGTGCCAGCTGCCCTCAGGGGGCCGGCGGCTACACCTTC; CDR3: CASCPQGAGGYTF
size: .; J: TRBJ1-4; D: .; V: TRBV2; DNA: TGTGCCAGCAGTGAGCCAGCAACTAATGAAAAACTGTTTTTT; CDR3: CASSEPATNEKLFF
size: few; J: TRBJ2-6; D: .; V: TRBV19; DNA: TGTGCCAGTAACCCCTTGGCACCTGGGGCCAACGTCCTGACTTTC; CDR3: CASNPLAPGANVLTF
size: .; J: TRBJ2-7; D: .; V: TRBV20-1; DNA: TGCAGTTTCCGACAGGCCCCTAAGGAGCAGTACTTC; CDR3: CSFRQAPKEQYF
size: few; J: TRBJ1-2; D: .; V: TRBV12-3/TRBV12-4; DNA: TGTGCCAGCAGTGAGGACGGCCCTAGCTATGGCTACACCTTC; CDR3: CASSEDGPSYGYTF
size: few; J: TRBJ2-7; D: TRBD2; V: TRBV2; DNA: TGTGCCAGCAGCGACGACTGGGGACTATCCTCCTACGAGCAGTACTTC; CDR3: CASSDDWGLSSYEQYF
size: .; J: TRBJ1-1; D: .; V: TRBV20-1; DNA: TGCAGTGCTAGAGATAGCGCGGCAGGGGACCCTGAAGCTTTCTTT; CDR3: CSARDSAAGDPEAFF
size: .; J: TRBJ1-6; D: .; V: TRBV5-6; DNA: TGTGCCAGCAGCTCGATCGACTACTCGCTGGATAATTCACCCCTCCACTTT; CDR3: CASSSIDYSLDNSPLHF
size: .; J: TRBJ2-7; D: .; V: TRBV6-1; DNA: TGTGCCAGCAGACCTCCCGGATCCAGCGAGCAGTACTTC; CDR3: CASRPPGSSEQYF
size: .; J: TRBJ1-4; D: .; V: TRBV4-1; DNA: TGCGCCAGCAGCCAAGTCGACAAATTACATGAAAAACTGTTTTTT; CDR3: CASSQVDKLHEKLFF
size: once; J: TRBJ1-2; D: .; V: TRBV28; DNA: TGTGCCAGCAGTTTTGCAGGGGCGACCAACTATGGCTACACCTTC; CDR3: CASSFAGATNYGYTF
size: .; J: TRBJ2-7; D: .; V: TRBV5-5; DNA: TGTGCCAGCAGCTTGACGTGGATCCCCTACGAGCAGTACTTC; CDR3: CASSLTWIPYEQYF
size: .; J: TRBJ1-6; D: .; V: TRBV4-1; DNA: TGCGCCAGCAGCCAAGGAGAACCTTATAATTCACCCCTCCACTTT; CDR3: CASSQGEPYNSPLHF
size: .; J: TRBJ1-3; D: .; V: TRBV28; DNA: TGTGCCAGCACCGTCCGTGGTTTT; CDR3: CASTVRGF
size: .; J: TRBJ1-5; D: .; V: TRBV5-1; DNA: TGCGCCAGCAGCTTGGACGCGACGGGCGGGAATCAGCCCCAGCATTTT; CDR3: CASSLDATGGNQPQHF
size: .; J: TRBJ2-7; D: TRBD1; V: TRBV12-3/TRBV12-4; DNA: TGTGCCAGCAGTTCGACCACAGGGGCGCCCTACGAGCAGTACTTC; CDR3: CASSSTTGAPYEQYF
size: many; J: TRBJ2-7; D: .; V: TRBV4-1; DNA: TGCGCCAGCAGCCAAGTTCTGGGGGCGACCTACGAGCAGTACTTC; CDR3: CASSQVLGATYEQYF
size: .; J: TRBJ2-3; D: TRBD1; V: TRBV4-1; DNA: TGCGCCAGCAGCCAAGAGGGGAGAGGGGCGACAGGGGGCACAGATACGCAGTATTTT; CDR3: CASSQEGRGATGGTDTQYF
size: .; J: TRBJ1-2; D: TRBD1; V: TRBV15; DNA: TGTGCCACCAGCAGAGTTCGGTCTGAAGGGGGCGCCGGGCCTAACTATGGCTACACCTTC; CDR3: CATSRVRSEGGAGPNYGYTF
size: few; J: TRBJ2-5; D: .; V: TRBV18; DNA: TGTGCCAGCTCACCGCCACCAGGGGAGACCCAGTACTTC; CDR3: CASSPPPGETQYF
size: .; J: TRBJ1-2; D: TRBD1; V: TRBV7-9; DNA: TGTGCCAGCAGCCCGAAGACAGGGACCTATGGCTACACCTTC; CDR3: CASSPKTGTYGYTF
size: .; J: TRBJ2-7; D: TRBD2; V: TRBV7-2; DNA: TGTGCCAGCAGCTTAGATACCGGACTAGCGCGCGAGCAGTACTTC; CDR3: CASSLDTGLAREQYF
size: few; J: TRBJ2-3; D: TRBD2; V: TRBV7-9; DNA: TGTGCCAGCAGCTCACTAGCGGGAGGTTCGGCAGATACGCAGTATTTT; CDR3: CASSSLAGGSADTQYF
size: many; J: TRBJ2-5; D: TRBD2; V: TRBV7-2; DNA: TGTGCCAGCAGCCTCGGGAGGGTCGGGGAGACCCAGTACTTC; CDR3: CASSLGRVGETQYF
size: .; J: TRBJ1-5; D: .; V: TRBV19; DNA: TGTGCCAGTAGTATTACAGGCTATAGCAATCAGCCCCAGCATTTT; CDR3: CASSITGYSNQPQHF
size: once; J: TRBJ2-1; D: .; V: TRBV12-5; DNA: TGTGCTAGTGGTTTGGGACATCCCTACAATGAGCAGTTCTTC; CDR3: CASGLGHPYNEQFF
size: few; J: TRBJ2-7; D: TRBD1; V: TRBV7-6; DNA: TGTGCCAGCGGGGGACAGGGCTTCTTACAGTACTTC; CDR3: CASGGQGFLQYF
size: few; J: TRBJ1-2; D: TRBD1; V: TRBV6-1; DNA: TGTGCCAGCAGTAGGTCGGGACAGGGGGCCGGCTACACCTTC; CDR3: CASSRSGQGAGYTF
size: .; J: TRBJ2-3; D: .; V: TRBV19; DNA: TGTGCCAGTAGTAGGGGTACGGAGCCAGATACGCAGTATTTT; CDR3: CASSRGTEPDTQYF
size: many; J: TRBJ1-3; D: .; V: TRBV7-8; DNA: TGTGCCAGCAGCTTACAGGGAGTGGCGCGAAACACCATATATTTT; CDR3: CASSLQGVARNTIYF